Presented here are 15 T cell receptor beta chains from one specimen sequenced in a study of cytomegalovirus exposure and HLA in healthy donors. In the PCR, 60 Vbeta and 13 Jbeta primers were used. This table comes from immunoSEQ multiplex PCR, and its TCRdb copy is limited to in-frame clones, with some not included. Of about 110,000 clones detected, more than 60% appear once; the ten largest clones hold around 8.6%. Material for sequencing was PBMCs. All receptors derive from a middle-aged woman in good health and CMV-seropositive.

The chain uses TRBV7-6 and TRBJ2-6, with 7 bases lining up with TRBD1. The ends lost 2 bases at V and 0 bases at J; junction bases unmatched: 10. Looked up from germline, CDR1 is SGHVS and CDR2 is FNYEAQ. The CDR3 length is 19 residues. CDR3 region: CASSLRARTGPSGANVLTF. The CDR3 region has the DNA TGTGCCAGCAGCTTACGGGCCCGGACAGGCCCCTCTGGGGCCAACGTCCTGACTTTC.

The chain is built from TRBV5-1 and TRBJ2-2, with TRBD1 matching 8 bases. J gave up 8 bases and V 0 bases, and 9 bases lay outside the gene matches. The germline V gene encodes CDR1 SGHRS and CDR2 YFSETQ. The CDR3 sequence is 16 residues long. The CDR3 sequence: CASSLADRGAMGELFF. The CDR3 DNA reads TGCGCCAGCAGCTTGGCCGACAGGGGTGCAATGGGGGAGCTGTTTTTT.

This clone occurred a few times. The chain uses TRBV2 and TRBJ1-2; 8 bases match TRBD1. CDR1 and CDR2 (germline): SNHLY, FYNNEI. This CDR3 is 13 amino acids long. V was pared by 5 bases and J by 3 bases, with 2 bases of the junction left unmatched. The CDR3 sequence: CASSQDRDYGYTF. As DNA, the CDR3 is TGTGCCAGCAGTCAGGACAGGGACTATGGCTACACCTTC.

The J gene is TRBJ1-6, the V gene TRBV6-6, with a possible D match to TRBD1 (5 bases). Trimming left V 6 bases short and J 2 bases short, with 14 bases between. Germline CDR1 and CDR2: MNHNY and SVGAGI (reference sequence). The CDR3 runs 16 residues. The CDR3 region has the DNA TGTGCCAGCAGGGGGCGCCAGGAACCCTATAATTCACCCCTCCACTTT. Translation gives CASRGRQEPYNSPLHF.

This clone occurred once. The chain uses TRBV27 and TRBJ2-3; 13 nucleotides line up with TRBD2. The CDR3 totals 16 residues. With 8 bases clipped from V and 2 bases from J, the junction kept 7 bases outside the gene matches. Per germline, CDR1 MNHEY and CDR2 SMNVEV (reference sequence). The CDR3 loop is CASALLAGGLTDTQYF. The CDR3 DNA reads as TGTGCCAGCGCCCTACTAGCGGGAGGGCTCACAGATACGCAGTATTTT.

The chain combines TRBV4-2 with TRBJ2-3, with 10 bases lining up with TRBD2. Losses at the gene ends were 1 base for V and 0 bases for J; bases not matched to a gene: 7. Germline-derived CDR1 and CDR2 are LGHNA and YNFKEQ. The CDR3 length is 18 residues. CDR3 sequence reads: CASSQASGGDLSTDTQYF. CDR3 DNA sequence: TGTGCCAGCAGCCAAGCGAGCGGGGGGGACCTTAGCACAGATACGCAGTATTTT.

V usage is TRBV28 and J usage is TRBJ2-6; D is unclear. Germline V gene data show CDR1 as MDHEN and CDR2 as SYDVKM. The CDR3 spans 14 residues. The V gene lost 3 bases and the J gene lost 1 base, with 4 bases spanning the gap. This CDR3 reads CASSFRSGANVLTF. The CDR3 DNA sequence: TGTGCCAGCAGTTTTCGGTCTGGGGCCAACGTCCTGACTTTC.

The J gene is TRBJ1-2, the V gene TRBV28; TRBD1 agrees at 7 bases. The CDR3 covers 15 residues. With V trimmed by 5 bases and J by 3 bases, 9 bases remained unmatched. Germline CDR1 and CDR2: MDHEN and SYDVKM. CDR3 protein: CASSGADRAHYGYTF. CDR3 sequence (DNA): TGTGCCAGCAGTGGCGCAGACAGGGCCCACTATGGCTACACCTTC.

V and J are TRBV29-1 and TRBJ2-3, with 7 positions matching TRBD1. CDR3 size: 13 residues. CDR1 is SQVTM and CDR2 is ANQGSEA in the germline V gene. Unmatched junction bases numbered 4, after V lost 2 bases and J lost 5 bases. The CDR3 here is CSVERGPRDTQYF. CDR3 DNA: TGCAGCGTTGAAAGGGGGCCGAGAGATACGCAGTATTTT.

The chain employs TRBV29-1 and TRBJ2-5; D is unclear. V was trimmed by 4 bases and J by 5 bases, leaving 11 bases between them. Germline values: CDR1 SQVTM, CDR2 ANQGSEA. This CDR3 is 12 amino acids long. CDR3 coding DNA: TGCAGCGTTGCGTCGGGTGCGGAGACCCAGTACTTC. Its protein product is CSVASGAETQYF.

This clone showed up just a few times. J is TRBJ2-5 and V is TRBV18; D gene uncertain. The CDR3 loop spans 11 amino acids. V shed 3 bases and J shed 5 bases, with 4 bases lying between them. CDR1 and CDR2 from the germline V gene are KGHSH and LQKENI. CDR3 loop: CASSPGETQYF. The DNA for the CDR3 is TGTGCCAGCTCACCCGGGGAGACCCAGTACTTC.

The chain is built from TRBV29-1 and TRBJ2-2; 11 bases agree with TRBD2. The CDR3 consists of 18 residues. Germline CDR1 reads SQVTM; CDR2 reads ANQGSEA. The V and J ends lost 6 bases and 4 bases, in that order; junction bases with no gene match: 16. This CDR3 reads CSVAATSGKSVVTGELFF. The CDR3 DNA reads TGCAGCGTCGCTGCGACTAGCGGGAAGAGCGTAGTCACCGGGGAGCTGTTTTTT.

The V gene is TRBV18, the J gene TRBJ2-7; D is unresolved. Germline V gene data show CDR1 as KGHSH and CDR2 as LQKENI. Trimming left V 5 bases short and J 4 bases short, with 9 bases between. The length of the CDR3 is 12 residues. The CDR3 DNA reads TGTGCCAGCTCATTAACAGATTACGAGCAGTACTTC. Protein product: CASSLTDYEQYF.

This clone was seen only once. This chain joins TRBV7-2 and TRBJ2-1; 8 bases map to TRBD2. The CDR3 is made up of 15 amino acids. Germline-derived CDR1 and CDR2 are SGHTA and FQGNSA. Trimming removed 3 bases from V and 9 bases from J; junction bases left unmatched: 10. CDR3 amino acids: CASSFTGLGITEQFF. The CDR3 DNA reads TGTGCCAGCAGCTTCACGGGACTAGGAATTACTGAGCAGTTCTTC.

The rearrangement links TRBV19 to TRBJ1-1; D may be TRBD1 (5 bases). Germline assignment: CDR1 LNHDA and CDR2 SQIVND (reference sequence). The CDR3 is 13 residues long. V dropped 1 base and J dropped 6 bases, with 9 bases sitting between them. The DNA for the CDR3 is TGTGCCAGTAGTATAGCCGCGGGGGCTGAAGCTTTCTTT. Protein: CASSIAAGAEAFF. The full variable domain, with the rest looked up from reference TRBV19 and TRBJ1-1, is DGGITQSPKYLFRKEGQNVTLSCEQNLNHDAMYWYRQDPGQGLRLIYYSQIVNDFQKGDIAEGYSVSREKKESFPLTVTSAQKNPTAFYLCASSIAAGAEAFFGQGTRLTVV.